This T cell receptor beta chain appears in the sequencing data of a study of blood T cells in healthy people across ages. Broader study findings: With donor CMV status unknown, expanded clonotype changes were possibly confounded.

V lost 0 bases, J lost 2 bases, and 16 bases lay in between. The CDR3 is made up of 16 amino acids. Per the germline V gene, CDR1 is SQVTM and CDR2 is ANQGSEA. A J-beta primer mix and a sample-barcoded 5' primer were used in a second PCR of roughly 6 to 12 cycles. Each cDNA molecule, via a template-switch adaptor with 12 random nucleotides, was tagged. Each CDR3 protein is one row after TCRdb ran MiXCR on the 5' RACE reads. This table holds about a million distinct CDR3 sequences, under 40% found once. Of note for this clonotype: Antigen specificity is unknown.

The V gene is TRBV29-1, the J gene TRBJ1-2; TRBD1 might be the D (5 bases). The sample consisted of blood. The clonotype originates from a man between 18 and 35 years old in good health. The CDR3 coding sequence is TGCAGCGTTGAAGATCAAGGGCGGGGGGTCAACTATGGCTACACCTTC. Translated, it gives CSVEDQGRGVNYGYTF.